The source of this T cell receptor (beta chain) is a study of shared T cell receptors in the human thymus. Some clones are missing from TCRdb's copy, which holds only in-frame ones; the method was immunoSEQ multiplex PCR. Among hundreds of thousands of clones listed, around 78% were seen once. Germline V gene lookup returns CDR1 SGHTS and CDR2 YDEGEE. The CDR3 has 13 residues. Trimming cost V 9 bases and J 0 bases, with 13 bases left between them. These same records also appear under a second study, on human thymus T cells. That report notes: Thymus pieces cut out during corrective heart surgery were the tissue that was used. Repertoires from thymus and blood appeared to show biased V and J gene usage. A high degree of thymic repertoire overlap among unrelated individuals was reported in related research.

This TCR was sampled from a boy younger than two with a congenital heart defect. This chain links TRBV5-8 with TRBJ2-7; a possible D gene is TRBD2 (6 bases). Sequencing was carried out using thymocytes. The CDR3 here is CATTPGASYEQYF. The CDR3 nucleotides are TGTGCCACCACCCCGGGAGCCTCCTACGAGCAGTACTTC.